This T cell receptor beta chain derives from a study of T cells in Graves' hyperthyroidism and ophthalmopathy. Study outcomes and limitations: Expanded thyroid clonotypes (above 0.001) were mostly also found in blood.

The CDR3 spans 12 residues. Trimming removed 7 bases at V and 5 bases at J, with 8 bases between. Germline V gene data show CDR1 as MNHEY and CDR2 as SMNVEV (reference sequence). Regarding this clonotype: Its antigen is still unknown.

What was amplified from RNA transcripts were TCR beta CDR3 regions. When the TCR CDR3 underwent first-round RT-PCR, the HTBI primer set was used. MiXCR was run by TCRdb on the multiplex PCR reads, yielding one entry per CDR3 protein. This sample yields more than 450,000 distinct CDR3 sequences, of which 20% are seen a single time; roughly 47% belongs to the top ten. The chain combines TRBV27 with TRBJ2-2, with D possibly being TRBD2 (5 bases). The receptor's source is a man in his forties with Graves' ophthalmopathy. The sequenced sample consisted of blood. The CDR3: CASNGETGELFF. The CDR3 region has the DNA TGTGCCAGCAATGGGGAGACCGGGGAGCTGTTTTTT.